This is a list of T cell receptor beta chains from one sample in a study of identical twins. Each CDR3 protein is one row after TCRdb ran MiXCR on the 5' RACE reads. The table records under 300,000 distinct CDR3 sequences, around 15% of them present only once. Sequencing was done on a sample of memory (CD45RO+) T cells sorted from blood. The receptor set was obtained from a woman aged 18 to 35 in good health. Each CDR3 is given with its conserved first and last residue. A D gene is named only where the DNA matches it firmly. Clone size, where shown, is once, few, many, or a class for clones that have expanded.

abundance: many
v_gene: TRBV5-1
j_gene: TRBJ1-2
d_gene: TRBD1
CDR3nt: TGCGCCAGCAGCCCCCGGACAGGAGCGGAAACTGGCTACACCTTC
CDR3aa: CASSPRTGAETGYTF

abundance: few
v_gene: TRBV15
j_gene: TRBJ2-1
d_gene: -
CDR3nt: TGTGCCACCAGCAGAGTCGGTTACAATGAGCAGTTCTTC
CDR3aa: CATSRVGYNEQFF

abundance: -
v_gene: TRBV5-1
j_gene: TRBJ2-5
d_gene: TRBD2
CDR3nt: TGCGCCAGCAGGACCCACGGCGGGGGGACTAGCGGGTCATCAACAGAGACCCAGTACTTC
CDR3aa: CASRTHGGGTSGSSTETQYF

abundance: few
v_gene: TRBV10-3
j_gene: TRBJ2-3
d_gene: TRBD1
CDR3nt: TGTGCCACCTCCGGGACAGGGACCACAGATACGCAGTATTTT
CDR3aa: CATSGTGTTDTQYF

abundance: -
v_gene: TRBV7-9
j_gene: TRBJ2-1
d_gene: -
CDR3nt: TGTGCCAGCAGCTTGGATCGCTCCTACAATGAGCAGTTCTTC
CDR3aa: CASSLDRSYNEQFF

abundance: -
v_gene: TRBV6-5
j_gene: TRBJ1-5
d_gene: TRBD1
CDR3nt: TGTGCCAGCAGTAACACAGGGGCCCTAGGTGGGCCCCAGCATTTT
CDR3aa: CASSNTGALGGPQHF

abundance: -
v_gene: TRBV5-1
j_gene: TRBJ2-5
d_gene: -
CDR3nt: TGCGCCAGCAGCTCAGTTAGCGAGGAGACCCAGTACTTC
CDR3aa: CASSSVSEETQYF

abundance: -
v_gene: TRBV11-2
j_gene: TRBJ1-1
d_gene: -
CDR3nt: TGTGCCAGCAGCCGACACCTGAACACTGAAGCTTTCTTT
CDR3aa: CASSRHLNTEAFF

abundance: once
v_gene: TRBV2
j_gene: TRBJ2-7
d_gene: -
CDR3nt: TGTGCCAGCCTTCAGGTCCACGAGCAGTACTTC
CDR3aa: CASLQVHEQYF

abundance: few
v_gene: TRBV6-1
j_gene: TRBJ1-2
d_gene: -
CDR3nt: TGTGCCAGCAGTATGGGAGGTAGCTATGGCTACACCTTC
CDR3aa: CASSMGGSYGYTF

abundance: -
v_gene: TRBV10-3
j_gene: TRBJ2-7
d_gene: TRBD1
CDR3nt: TGTGCCATTGGGGGACAGGGGGTTACCGAGCAGTACTTC
CDR3aa: CAIGGQGVTEQYF

abundance: -
v_gene: TRBV5-1
j_gene: TRBJ2-7
d_gene: -
CDR3nt: TGCGCCAGCAGCTCGCGGGACGACGGGAGCTCCTACGAGCAGTACTTC
CDR3aa: CASSSRDDGSSYEQYF

abundance: few
v_gene: TRBV7-9
j_gene: TRBJ2-7
d_gene: -
CDR3nt: TGTGCCAGCAGCTTAGTAGACGAGGGGAATAACGAGCAGTACTTC
CDR3aa: CASSLVDEGNNEQYF

abundance: many
v_gene: TRBV20-1
j_gene: TRBJ2-5
d_gene: -
CDR3nt: TGCAGTGCTAGATCGGCCTCCCCCCGAGAGACCCAGTACTTC
CDR3aa: CSARSASPRETQYF

abundance: -
v_gene: TRBV5-6
j_gene: TRBJ2-7
d_gene: -
CDR3nt: TGTGCCAGCAGCTTAATGGGGGCCCCCTACGAGCAGTACTTC
CDR3aa: CASSLMGAPYEQYF

abundance: once
v_gene: TRBV10-3
j_gene: TRBJ2-2
d_gene: -
CDR3nt: TGTGCCACCCGGGCTTTGGGGAACACCGGGGAGCTGTTTTTT
CDR3aa: CATRALGNTGELFF

abundance: few
v_gene: TRBV20-1
j_gene: TRBJ2-1
d_gene: TRBD2
CDR3nt: TGCAGTGCTAGCATGGGGCAAAGCGGGGGGCGCAATGAGCAGTTCTTC
CDR3aa: CSASMGQSGGRNEQFF